This T cell receptor (beta chain) was identified during a study of lymphopenia after photon versus proton radiotherapy. Whole-study findings and limits: Survival link was tested only in deceased patients; proton benefit remains a possibility. Post-nadir TCR diversity decline inversely tracked overall survival among those who died. Photon-treated patients lost naive T cells and TCR diversity; proton-treated stayed stable.

Using immunoSEQ multiplex PCR, the repertoire was profiled, and TCRdb retains in-frame clones only, with some absent. This sample has about 45,000 clones, with about 85% found just once. Trimming shortened V by 5 bases and J by 1 base, and 14 bases separated the two germline ends. From germline, CDR1 is MNHEY and CDR2 SMNVEV (reference sequence). There are 15 residues in the CDR3. As for this clone: What it binds is not known.

The TCR comes from a man aged 40-49 years with gastric cancer. This rearrangement joins TRBV27 to TRBJ1-1, with a weak D call TRBD1 (6 bases). The specimen comprised peripheral blood, sampled from a patient treated with photon-based radiotherapy. The CDR3 nucleotides read TGTGCCAGCAGTACCAGACAGGTCGGGAACACTGAAGCTTTCTTT. Amino acids: CASSTRQVGNTEAFF.